Sequencing of this T cell receptor beta chain was carried out in a study of blood T cells in healthy people across ages. The trim removed 5 bases at V and 5 bases at J, leaving 8 bases unmatched. The CDR3 runs 16 residues. Looked up from germline, CDR1 is SGHRS and CDR2 is YFSETQ. This clonotype was found a few times. The second PCR ran about 6 to 11 cycles with a sample-barcoded 5' primer and J-beta primers. TCRdb re-derived calls from the 5' RACE reads in MiXCR, one entry per CDR3 protein. This table holds more than 650,000 distinct CDR3 sequences, approximately 53% found once. The sample was blood. The chain recombines TRBV5-1 with TRBJ2-7; 15 positions agree with TRBD2. This sequence was found in an elderly man in good health. The CDR3 region is CASSWGLAGGNDEQYF. The CDR3 nucleotides are TGCGCCAGCAGTTGGGGACTAGCGGGAGGCAACGACGAGCAGTACTTC.